These 20 T cell receptor beta chains came from one sample sequenced in a study of OX40 agonist ivuxolimab in advanced cancers. The table came from immunoSEQ multiplex PCR; TCRdb's copy has only in-frame clones and leaves some out. This sample has around 95,000 clones, with approximately 93% found just once. Material: CD4+ or CD8+ T cells sorted from blood, obtained in a trial of the OX40 agonist ivuxolimab. Receptors originate from an adult with an advanced solid tumor such as melanoma, head and neck, liver or kidney cancer.

CDR3 DNA sequence: TGTGCCAGCACTAAAGGCCTAGCGGGAGCCAATGAGCAGTTCTTC. Translating gives CASTKGLAGANEQFF. The chain uses TRBV6-5 and TRBJ2-1, with 10 nucleotides matching TRBD2. The ends lost 7 bases at V and 6 bases at J; junction bases unmatched: 9. CDR3 length equals 15 residues. The germline V gene has CDR1 MNHEY and CDR2 SVGAGI.

This chain uses TRBV5-5 with TRBJ1-1, with D possibly matching TRBD1 (5 bases). The CDR3 consists of 16 residues. The V gene lost 2 bases and the J gene lost 0 bases, with 14 bases spanning the gap. CDR1 SGHKS and CDR2 YYEKEE come from the germline V gene (reference sequence). The CDR3 DNA reads as TGTGCCAGCAGCTTCAGTCGGGGGGAGGTGAACACTGAAGCTTTCTTT. This encodes CASSFSRGEVNTEAFF.

The V gene is TRBV28, the J gene TRBJ1-3; no definite D call. Between the trimmed V and J ends, which lost 6 bases and 0 bases, there was a span of 12 bases. The germline CDR1 and CDR2 sequences are MDHEN and SYDVKM. This CDR3 comprises 15 residues. The CDR3 protein is CASSPDTSSGNTIYF. The DNA of the CDR3 is TGTGCCAGCAGCCCAGACACGAGCTCTGGAAACACCATATATTTT.

The J gene is TRBJ1-5, the V gene TRBV4-2; D gene ambiguous. The V end lost 0 bases, the J end lost 5 bases, and 11 bases lay between the germline ends. Germline V lookup: CDR1 LGHNA, CDR2 YNFKEQ. CDR3 size: 15 residues. CDR3 protein: CASSQDWGDYQPQHF. The CDR3 DNA sequence: TGTGCCAGCAGCCAAGACTGGGGAGATTATCAGCCCCAGCATTTT.

The J gene is TRBJ2-7, the V gene TRBV28; TRBD2 might be the D (6 bases). CDR3 length: 15 amino acids. In germline, CDR1 is MDHEN, CDR2 SYDVKM. Trimming took off 6 bases at V and 6 bases at J, with 21 bases between the two ends. The chain's CDR3 is CASSQEEGLRGEQYF. Written as DNA, the CDR3 is TGTGCCAGCAGCCAAGAGGAGGGTCTGCGAGGCGAGCAGTACTTC.

The rearrangement links TRBV7-6 to TRBJ2-1; 9 bases are shared with TRBD2. The CDR3 has 15 amino acids. Germline V gives CDR1 SGHVS, CDR2 FNYEAQ. V shed 5 bases and J 6 bases; nucleotides not matched to a gene: 8. CDR3 DNA sequence: TGTGCCAGCAGCGCCGGACTAGCGAGCATCAATGAGCAGTTCTTC. It translates to CASSAGLASINEQFF.

This clone was found once. V gene TRBV11-3 combines with J gene TRBJ1-1; possible D gene TRBD1, 5 bases. With 5 bases removed from V and 0 bases from J, the gap between germline ends came to 13 bases. The germline CDR1 and CDR2 sequences are SGHNT and YENEEA. CDR3 size: 15 residues. CDR3 residues: CASSPKTAMNTEAFF. In DNA form, the CDR3 reads TGTGCCAGCAGCCCAAAGACAGCCATGAACACTGAAGCTTTCTTT.

This rearrangement joins TRBV11-3 to TRBJ2-3, with 15 bases that match TRBD2. The CDR3 loop spans 18 amino acids. The J segment lost 5 bases and the V segment lost 5 bases, leaving 11 bases of the junction unmatched. Germline assignment: CDR1 SGHNT and CDR2 YENEEA. CDR3 bases: TGTGCCAGCAGCCGGACTAGCGGGAGGGTGTTGGTTTTAGATACGCAGTATTTT. Protein: CASSRTSGRVLVLDTQYF. The full variable domain, its missing parts supplied by reference TRBV11-3 and TRBJ2-3, is EAGVVQSPRYKIIEKKQPVAFWCNPISGHNTLYWYLQNLGQGPELLIRYENEEAVDDSQLPKDRFSAERLKGVDSTLKIQPAELGDSAVYLCASSRTSGRVLVLDTQYFGPGTRLTVL.

The chain couples TRBV4-2 to TRBJ1-2, with D unresolved. CDR3 length: 12 residues. Per germline, CDR1 LGHNA and CDR2 YNFKEQ. V dropped 3 bases and J dropped 2 bases, with 4 bases sitting between them. CDR3 sequence: CASSQANYGYTF. The CDR3 region has the DNA TGTGCCAGCAGCCAGGCCAACTATGGCTACACCTTC.

The V call is TRBV2, the J call TRBJ2-1, with TRBD1 matching 9 bases. This CDR3 spans 12 amino acids. Germline V gene data show CDR1 as SNHLY and CDR2 as FYNNEI. J lost 8 bases, V lost 6 bases, and 2 bases had no gene match. The DNA for the CDR3 is TGTGCCAGCAGGGACAGGGGAGATGAGCAGTTCTTC. It encodes CASRDRGDEQFF.

This chain connects TRBV6-6 to TRBJ1-2; weak D call: TRBD1 (5 bases). Trimming left V 2 bases short and J 8 bases short, with 9 bases between. This CDR3 has 12 amino acids. Germline V gene data show CDR1 as MNHNY and CDR2 as SVGAGI (reference sequence). The CDR3 DNA is TGTGCCAGCAGTTACCCCAGGGAGGGCTACACCTTC. It codes for CASSYPREGYTF.

The rearrangement joins TRBV4-3 to TRBJ1-1; the D gene is possibly TRBD1 (5 bases). Germline V lookup: CDR1 LGHNA, CDR2 YSLEER. The CDR3 is 14 residues long. V lost 7 bases and J lost 0, with 12 bases in between. The CDR3 DNA reads as TGCGCCAGCACCCTCGGGACCGTGAACACTGAAGCTTTCTTT. Translated, it gives CASTLGTVNTEAFF.

This rearrangement joins TRBV6-6 to TRBJ1-1; D might be TRBD1 (5 bases). The CDR3 contains 14 residues. The germline V gene encodes CDR1 MNHNY and CDR2 SVGAGI (reference sequence). Trimming took 5 bases from V and 6 from J, leaving 16 bases between them. CDR3 sequence (DNA): TGTGCCAGCAGTCGAAACAGGCTGGAGGCTGAAGCTTTCTTT. It translates to CASSRNRLEAEAFF.

There are a few counts of this clone. This sequence joins TRBV5-1 and TRBJ1-1, with D hard to call. The V gene lost 1 base and the J gene lost 0 bases, with 19 bases spanning the gap. This CDR3 comprises 18 residues. Germline CDR1 and CDR2: SGHRS and YFSETQ. CDR3 bases: TGCGCCAGCAGCTTGAGTGTGGAGGTAGGTCTCATGAACACTGAAGCTTTCTTT. Protein sequence: CASSLSVEVGLMNTEAFF.

V gene TRBV5-4 combines with J gene TRBJ1-3; perhaps TRBD1 as D (5 bases). Germline CDR1 and CDR2: SGHNT and YYREEE (reference sequence). V shed 0 bases and J shed 0 bases, with 16 bases lying between them. CDR3 length equals 18 residues. CDR3 sequence (DNA): TGTGCCAGCAGCTTGGCCGGAACGTGGGGCTCCTCTGGAAACACCATATATTTT. Its protein product is CASSLAGTWGSSGNTIYF.

This chain uses TRBV5-1 with TRBJ2-5; D remains ambiguous. The germline V and J ends were trimmed by 0 bases and 2 bases, with 8 bases remaining between them. The CDR3 covers 14 residues. The germline V gene has CDR1 SGHRS and CDR2 YFSETQ. This CDR3 is CASSLVSPQETQYF. CDR3 in DNA: TGCGCCAGCAGCTTGGTATCCCCTCAAGAGACCCAGTACTTC.

This clone occurred once. The V gene is TRBV6-6, the J gene TRBJ2-7, with D tentatively TRBD1 (5 bases). V was clipped by 2 bases and J by 5 bases, with 10 bases between them. Looked up from germline, CDR1 is MNHNY and CDR2 is SVGAGI (reference sequence). The CDR3 totals 13 residues. The CDR3 DNA reads as TGTGCCAGCAGTTACGGGCAGGGCCACGAGCAGTACTTC. Translation: CASSYGQGHEQYF.

The sample holds one count of this clone. In DNA, the CDR3 is TGTGCCAGCGGATCCGCGGTGGTGAAGGATGGCTACACCTTC. This gives the protein CASGSAVVKDGYTF. The genes are TRBV5-4 and TRBJ1-2; no firm D call. Looked up from germline, CDR1 is SGHNT and CDR2 is YYREEE (reference sequence). The germline V and J ends were trimmed by 7 bases and 6 bases, with 19 bases remaining between them. The CDR3 loop spans 14 amino acids.

This chain uses TRBV29-1 with TRBJ1-4, with 7 bases lining up with TRBD1. The V gene's germline CDR1 is SQVTM and CDR2 ANQGSEA. This CDR3 region has 15 residues. The junction had 8 bases not matched to a gene; V was cut back by 7 bases and J by 0 bases. For the CDR3, the DNA is TGCAGCGCTCGGGACAGCCTTGCAACTAATGAAAAACTGTTTTTT. Translation: CSARDSLATNEKLFF.

The genes are TRBV7-9 and TRBJ1-4; 11 positions agree with TRBD1. V gave up 3 bases and J gave up 6 bases; unmatched junction bases: 6. The CDR3 contains 16 residues. The germline V gene has CDR1 SEHNR and CDR2 FQNEAQ (reference sequence). In DNA form, the CDR3 reads TGTGCCAGCAGCTTGGGACAGGGGGTTCTTTATGAAAAACTGTTTTTT. It yields the protein CASSLGQGVLYEKLFF.